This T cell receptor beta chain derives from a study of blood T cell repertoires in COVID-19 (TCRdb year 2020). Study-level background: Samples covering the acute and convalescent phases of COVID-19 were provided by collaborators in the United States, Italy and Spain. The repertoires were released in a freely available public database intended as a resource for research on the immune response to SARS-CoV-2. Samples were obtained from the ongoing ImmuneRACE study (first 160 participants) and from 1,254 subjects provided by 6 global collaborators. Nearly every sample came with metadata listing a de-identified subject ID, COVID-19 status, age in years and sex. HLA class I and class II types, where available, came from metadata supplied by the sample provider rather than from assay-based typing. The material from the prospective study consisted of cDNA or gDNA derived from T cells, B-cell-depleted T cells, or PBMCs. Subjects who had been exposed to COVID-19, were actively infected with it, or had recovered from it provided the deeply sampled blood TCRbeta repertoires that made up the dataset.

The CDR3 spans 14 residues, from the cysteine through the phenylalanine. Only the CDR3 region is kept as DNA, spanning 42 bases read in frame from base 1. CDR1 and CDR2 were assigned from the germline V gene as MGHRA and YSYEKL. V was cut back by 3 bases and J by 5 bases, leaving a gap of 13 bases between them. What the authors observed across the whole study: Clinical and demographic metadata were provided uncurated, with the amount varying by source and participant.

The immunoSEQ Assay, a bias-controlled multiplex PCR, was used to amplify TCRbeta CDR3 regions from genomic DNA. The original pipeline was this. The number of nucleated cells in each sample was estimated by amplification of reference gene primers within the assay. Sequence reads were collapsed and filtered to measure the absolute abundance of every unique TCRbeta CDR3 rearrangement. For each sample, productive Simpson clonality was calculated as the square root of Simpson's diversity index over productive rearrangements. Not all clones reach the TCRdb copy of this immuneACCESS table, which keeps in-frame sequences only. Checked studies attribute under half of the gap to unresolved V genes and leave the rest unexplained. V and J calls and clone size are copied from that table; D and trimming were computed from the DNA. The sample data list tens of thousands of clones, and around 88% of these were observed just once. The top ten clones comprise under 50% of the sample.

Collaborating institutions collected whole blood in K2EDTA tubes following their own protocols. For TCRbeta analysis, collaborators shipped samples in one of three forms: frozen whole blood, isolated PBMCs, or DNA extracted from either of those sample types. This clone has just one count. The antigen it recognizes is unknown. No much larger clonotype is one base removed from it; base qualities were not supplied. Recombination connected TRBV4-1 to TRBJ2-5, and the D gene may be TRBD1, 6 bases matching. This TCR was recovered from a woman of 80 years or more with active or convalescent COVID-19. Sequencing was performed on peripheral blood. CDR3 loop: CASSHPRGRETQYF. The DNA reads TGCGCCAGCAGCCACCCCAGGGGACGGGAGACCCAGTACTTC.